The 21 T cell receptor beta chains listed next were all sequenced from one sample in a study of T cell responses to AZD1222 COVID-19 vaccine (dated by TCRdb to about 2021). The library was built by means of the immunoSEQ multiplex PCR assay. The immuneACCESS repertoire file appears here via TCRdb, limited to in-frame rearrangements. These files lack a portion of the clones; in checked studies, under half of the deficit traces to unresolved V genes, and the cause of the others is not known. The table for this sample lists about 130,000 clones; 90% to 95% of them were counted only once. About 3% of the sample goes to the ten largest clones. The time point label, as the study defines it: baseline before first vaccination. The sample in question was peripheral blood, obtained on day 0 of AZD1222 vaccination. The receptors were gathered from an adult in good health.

Here the CDR3 DNA reads TGCGCCAGCAGCTCCCTGGGGCCCGGGGATCCCTATGGCTACACCTTC. It is translated as CASSSLGPGDPYGYTF. This chain connects TRBV5-1 to TRBJ1-2, with D perhaps TRBD1 (5 bases). The CDR3 is 16 residues long. Per germline, CDR1 SGHRS and CDR2 YFSETQ. Deletions cut 3 bases from V and 4 bases from J, with 19 bases between.

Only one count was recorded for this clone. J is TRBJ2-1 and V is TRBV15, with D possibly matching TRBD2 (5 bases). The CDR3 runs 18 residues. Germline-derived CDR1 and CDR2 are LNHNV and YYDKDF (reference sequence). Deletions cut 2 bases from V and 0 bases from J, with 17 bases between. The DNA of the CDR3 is TGTGCCACCAGCAGAATGCTCGGAGGTAGTAGCTCCTACAATGAGCAGTTCTTC. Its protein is CATSRMLGGSSSYNEQFF.

The CDR3 DNA is TGTGCCAGCAGCTTAGTAACAGGAGTGAACACTGAAGCTTTCTTT. Translation: CASSLVTGVNTEAFF. V and J are TRBV7-2 and TRBJ1-1; the D gene is possibly TRBD1 (5 bases). The V end was cut by 1 base, the J end by 0 bases, with 9 bases between. The CDR3 runs to 15 residues. The V gene's germline CDR1 is SGHTA and CDR2 FQGNSA.

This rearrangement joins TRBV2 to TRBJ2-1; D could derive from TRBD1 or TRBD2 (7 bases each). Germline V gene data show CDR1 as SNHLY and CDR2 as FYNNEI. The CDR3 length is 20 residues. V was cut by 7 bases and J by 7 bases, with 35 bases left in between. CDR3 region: CASIQRLGQGEGRGMNEQFF. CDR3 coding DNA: TGTGCCAGCATTCAGCGACTCGGGCAGGGGGAGGGCAGAGGAATGAATGAGCAGTTCTTC. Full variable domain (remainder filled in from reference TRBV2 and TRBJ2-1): EPEVTQTPSHQVTQMGQEVILRCVPISNHLYFYWYRQILGQKVEFLVSFYNNEISEKSEIFDDQFSVERPDGSNFTLKIRSTKLEDSAMYFCASIQRLGQGEGRGMNEQFFGPGTRLTVL.

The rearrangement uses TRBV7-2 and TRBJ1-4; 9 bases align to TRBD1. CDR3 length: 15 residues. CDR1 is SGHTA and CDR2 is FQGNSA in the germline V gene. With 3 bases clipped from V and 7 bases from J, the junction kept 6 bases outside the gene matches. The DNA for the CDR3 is TGTGCCAGCAGCTTCGACAGGGGGGATTTTGAAAAACTGTTTTTT. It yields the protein CASSFDRGDFEKLFF.

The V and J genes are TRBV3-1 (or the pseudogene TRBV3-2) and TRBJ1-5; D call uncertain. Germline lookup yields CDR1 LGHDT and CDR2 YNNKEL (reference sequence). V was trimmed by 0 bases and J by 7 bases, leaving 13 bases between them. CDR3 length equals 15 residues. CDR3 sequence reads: CASSQDYSGSQPQHF. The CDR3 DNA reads TGTGCCAGCAGCCAAGATTATAGCGGGAGCCAGCCCCAGCATTTT.

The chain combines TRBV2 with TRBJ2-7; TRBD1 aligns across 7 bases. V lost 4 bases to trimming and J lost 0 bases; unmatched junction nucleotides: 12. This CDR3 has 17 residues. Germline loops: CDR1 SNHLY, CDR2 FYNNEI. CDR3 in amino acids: CASSGGQTFPSSYEQYF. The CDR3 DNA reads TGTGCCAGCAGTGGGGGACAGACTTTCCCGTCCTCCTACGAGCAGTACTTC.

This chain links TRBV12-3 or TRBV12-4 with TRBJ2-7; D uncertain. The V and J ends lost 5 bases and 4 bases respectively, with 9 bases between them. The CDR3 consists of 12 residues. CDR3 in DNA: TGTGCCAGCAGTCAAGATCTTTACGAGCAGTACTTC. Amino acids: CASSQDLYEQYF.

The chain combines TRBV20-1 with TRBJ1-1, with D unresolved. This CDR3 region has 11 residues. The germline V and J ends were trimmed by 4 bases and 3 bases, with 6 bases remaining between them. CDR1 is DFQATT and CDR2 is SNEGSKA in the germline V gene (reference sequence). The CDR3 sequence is CSAMKYTEAFF. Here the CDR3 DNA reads TGCAGTGCTATGAAGTACACTGAAGCTTTCTTT.

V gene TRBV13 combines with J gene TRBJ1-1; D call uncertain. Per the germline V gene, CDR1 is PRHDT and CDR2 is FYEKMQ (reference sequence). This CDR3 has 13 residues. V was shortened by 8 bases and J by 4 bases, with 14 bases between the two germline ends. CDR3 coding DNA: TGTGCCAGCCGCAATCGCGGATCCACTGAAGCTTTCTTT. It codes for CASRNRGSTEAFF.

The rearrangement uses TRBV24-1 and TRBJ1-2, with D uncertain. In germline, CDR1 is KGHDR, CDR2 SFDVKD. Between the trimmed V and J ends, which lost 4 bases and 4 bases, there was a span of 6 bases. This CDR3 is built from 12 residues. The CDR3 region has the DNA TGTGCCACCAGTGAGGAGGGCTATGGCTACACCTTC. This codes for CATSEEGYGYTF.

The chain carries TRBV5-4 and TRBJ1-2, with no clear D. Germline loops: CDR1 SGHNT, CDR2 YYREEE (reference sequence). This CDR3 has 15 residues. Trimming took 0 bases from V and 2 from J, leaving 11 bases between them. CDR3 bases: TGTGCCAGCAGCTTGGAGGTGGGCAGGAACTATGGCTACACCTTC. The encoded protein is CASSLEVGRNYGYTF. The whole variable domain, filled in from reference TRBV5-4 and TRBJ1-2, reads ETGVTQSPTHLIKTRGQQVTLRCSSQSGHNTVSWYQQALGQGPQFIFQYYREEENGRGNFPPRFSGLQFPNYSSELNVNALELDDSALYLCASSLEVGRNYGYTFGSGTRLTVV.

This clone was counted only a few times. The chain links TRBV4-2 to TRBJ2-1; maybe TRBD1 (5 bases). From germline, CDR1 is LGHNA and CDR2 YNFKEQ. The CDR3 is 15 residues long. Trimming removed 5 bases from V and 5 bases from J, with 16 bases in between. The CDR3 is CASSEKSIGDNEQFF. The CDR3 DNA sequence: TGTGCCAGCAGCGAAAAAAGTATAGGGGACAATGAGCAGTTCTTC.

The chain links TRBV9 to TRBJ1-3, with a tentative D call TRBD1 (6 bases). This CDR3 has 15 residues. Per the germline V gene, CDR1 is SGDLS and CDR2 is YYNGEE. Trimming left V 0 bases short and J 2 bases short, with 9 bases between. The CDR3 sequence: CASSVAGAPGNTIYF. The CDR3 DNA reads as TGTGCCAGCAGCGTAGCAGGGGCTCCTGGAAACACCATATATTTT.

In DNA, the CDR3 is TGTGCCAGCAGTGAAATTACAGGGGGCGCAGATACGCAGTATTTT. Its translation is CASSEITGGADTQYF. The rearrangement uses TRBV6-4 and TRBJ2-3; TRBD1 aligns across 9 bases. Germline V gives CDR1 MRHNA, CDR2 SNTAGT. The CDR3 spans 15 residues. V shed 3 bases, J shed 4 bases, and the junction held 5 bases outside the gene matches.

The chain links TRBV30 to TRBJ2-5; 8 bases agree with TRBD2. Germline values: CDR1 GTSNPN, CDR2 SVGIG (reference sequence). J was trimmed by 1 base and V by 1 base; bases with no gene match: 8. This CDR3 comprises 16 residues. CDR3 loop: CAWSAKLAAPQETQYF. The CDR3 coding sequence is TGTGCCTGGAGTGCAAAACTAGCGGCGCCCCAAGAGACCCAGTACTTC.

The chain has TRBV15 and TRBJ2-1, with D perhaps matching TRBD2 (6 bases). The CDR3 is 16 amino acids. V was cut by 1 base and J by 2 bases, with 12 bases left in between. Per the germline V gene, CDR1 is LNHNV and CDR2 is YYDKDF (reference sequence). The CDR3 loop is CATSRGGRGPYNEQFF. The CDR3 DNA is TGTGCCACCAGCAGAGGAGGGCGGGGACCCTACAATGAGCAGTTCTTC. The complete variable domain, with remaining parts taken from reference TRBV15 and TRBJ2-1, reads DAMVIQNPRYQVTQFGKPVTLSCSQTLNHNVMYWYQQKSSQAPKLLFHYYDKDFNNEADTPDNFQSRRPNTSFCFLDIRSPGLGDTAMYLCATSRGGRGPYNEQFFGPGTRLTVL.

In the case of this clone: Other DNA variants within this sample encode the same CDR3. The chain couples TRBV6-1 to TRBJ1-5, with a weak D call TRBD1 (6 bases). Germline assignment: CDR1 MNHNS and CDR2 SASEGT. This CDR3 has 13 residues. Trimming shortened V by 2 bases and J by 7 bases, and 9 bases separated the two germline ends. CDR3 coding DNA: TGTGCCAGCAGTGAACTGGGGGGCCAGCCCCAGCATTTT. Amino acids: CASSELGGQPQHF.

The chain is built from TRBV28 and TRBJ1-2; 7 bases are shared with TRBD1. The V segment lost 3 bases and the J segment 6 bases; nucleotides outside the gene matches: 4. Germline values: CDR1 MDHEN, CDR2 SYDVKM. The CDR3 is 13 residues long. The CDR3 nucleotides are TGTGCCAGCAGTTTTCGACAGGGCAATGGCTACACCTTC. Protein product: CASSFRQGNGYTF.

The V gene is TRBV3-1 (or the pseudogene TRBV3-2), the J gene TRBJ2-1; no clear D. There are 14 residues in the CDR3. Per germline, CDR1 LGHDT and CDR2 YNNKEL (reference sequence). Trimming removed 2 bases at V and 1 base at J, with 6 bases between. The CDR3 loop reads CASSQLLSYNEQFF. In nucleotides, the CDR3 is TGTGCCAGCAGCCAATTGCTATCCTACAATGAGCAGTTCTTC.

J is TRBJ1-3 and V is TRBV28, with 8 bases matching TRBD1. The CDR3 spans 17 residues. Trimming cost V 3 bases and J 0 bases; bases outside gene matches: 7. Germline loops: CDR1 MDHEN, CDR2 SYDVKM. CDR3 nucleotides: TGTGCCAGCAGTTTTCTCGGACAGGGAAGCTCTGGAAACACCATATATTTT. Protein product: CASSFLGQGSSGNTIYF.